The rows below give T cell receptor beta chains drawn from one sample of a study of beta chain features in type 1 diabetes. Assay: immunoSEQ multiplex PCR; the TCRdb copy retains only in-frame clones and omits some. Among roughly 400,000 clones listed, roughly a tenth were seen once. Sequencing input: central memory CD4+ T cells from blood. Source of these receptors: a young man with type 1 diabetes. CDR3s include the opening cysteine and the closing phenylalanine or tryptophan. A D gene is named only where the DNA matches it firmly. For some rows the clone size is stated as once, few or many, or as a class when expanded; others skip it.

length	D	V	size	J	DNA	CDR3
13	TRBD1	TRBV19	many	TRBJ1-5	TGTGCCAGTAGTCGGGACAGCGATCAGCCCCAGCATTTT	CASSRDSDQPQHF
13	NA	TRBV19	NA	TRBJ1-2	TGTGCCAGTAGATCTGACAGCCGGTATGGCTACACCTTC	CASRSDSRYGYTF
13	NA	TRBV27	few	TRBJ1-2	TGTGCCAGCAACGAACCCCCAGGGGACGGCTACACCTTC	CASNEPPGDGYTF
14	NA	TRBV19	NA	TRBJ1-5	TGTGCCAGTAGTATCAAGGGATCAAATCAGCCCCAGCATTTT	CASSIKGSNQPQHF
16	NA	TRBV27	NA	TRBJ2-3	TGTGCCAGCAGTTTATCTAAGGACCCTCGGTCAGATACGCAGTATTTT	CASSLSKDPRSDTQYF
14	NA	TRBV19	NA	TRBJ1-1	TGTGCCAGTCTGGGGCTAGTGCGGAACACTGAAGCTTTCTTT	CASLGLVRNTEAFF
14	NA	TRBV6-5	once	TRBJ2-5	TGTGCCAGCAGGTCGACCGGGGTACCGGAGACCCAGTACTTC	CASRSTGVPETQYF
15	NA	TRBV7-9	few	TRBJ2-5	TGTGCCAGCAGCCTAGAACGGACTACTCAAGAGACCCAGTACTTC	CASSLERTTQETQYF
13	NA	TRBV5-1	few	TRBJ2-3	TGCGCCAGCAGGGTGGGATACACAGATACGCAGTATTTT	CASRVGYTDTQYF
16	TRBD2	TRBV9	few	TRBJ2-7	TGTGCCAGCAGCGTAGAGGGAGCGGGAGTACGGTACGAGCAGTACTTC	CASSVEGAGVRYEQYF
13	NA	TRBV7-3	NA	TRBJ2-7	TGTGCCAGCAGCTTCGGGTCCCACACCGAGCAGTACTTC	CASSFGSHTEQYF
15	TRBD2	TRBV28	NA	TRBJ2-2	TGTGCCAGCAGAAATCTAGCGGGCGGCACCGGGGAGCTGTTTTTT	CASRNLAGGTGELFF
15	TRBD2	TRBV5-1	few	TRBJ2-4	TGCGCCAGCAGCTTGATAGCGGGAGAGGGAAACATTCAGTACTTC	CASSLIAGEGNIQYF
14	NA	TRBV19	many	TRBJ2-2	TGTGCCAGTAGCCCCCGGGGGACCACCGGGGAGCTGTTTTTT	CASSPRGTTGELFF
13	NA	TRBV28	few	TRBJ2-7	TGTGCCAGCAGTCCCCAGAGAGCCTACGAGCAGTACTTC	CASSPQRAYEQYF
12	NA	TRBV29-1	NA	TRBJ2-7	TGCAGCGTCTCGGGCATCCTCTACGAGCAGTACTTC	CSVSGILYEQYF
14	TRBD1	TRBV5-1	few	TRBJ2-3	TGCGCCAGCAGCCGGGACAGCCCCACAGATACGCAGTATTTT	CASSRDSPTDTQYF
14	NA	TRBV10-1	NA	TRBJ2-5	TGCGCCAGCAGCCCCGGGACCAGCCAAGAGACCCAGTACTTC	CASSPGTSQETQYF
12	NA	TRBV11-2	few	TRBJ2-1	TGTGCCAGCAGTATAGGGGACAATGAGCAGTTCTTC	CASSIGDNEQFF
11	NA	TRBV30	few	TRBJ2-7	TGTGCCTGGGCAGTCTCCTACGAGCAGTACTTC	CAWAVSYEQYF
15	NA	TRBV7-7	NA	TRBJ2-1	TGTGCTAGCAGCCCAACAGGGTTGGTCGGCAATGAGCAGTTCTTC	CASSPTGLVGNEQFF
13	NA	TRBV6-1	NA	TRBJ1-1	TGTGCCAGCAGGGGACACCTGAACACTGAAGCTTTCTTT	CASRGHLNTEAFF
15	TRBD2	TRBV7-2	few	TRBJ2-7	TGTGCCAGCAGCTTAAAATACGGGACTAGCGGGGAGCAGTACTTC	CASSLKYGTSGEQYF
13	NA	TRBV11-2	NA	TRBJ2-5	TGTGCCAGCAGCTCGTCAATAAAAGAGACCCAGTACTTC	CASSSSIKETQYF
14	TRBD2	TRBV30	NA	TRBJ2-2	TGTGCCTGGGGGGGAGGGTACCACACCGGGGAGCTGTTTTTT	CAWGGGYHTGELFF
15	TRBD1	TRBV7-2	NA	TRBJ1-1	TGTGCCAGCAGCTTGGTACAGGGGGTGATCACTGAAGCTTTCTTT	CASSLVQGVITEAFF
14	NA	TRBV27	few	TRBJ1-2	TGTGCCAGCAGCCCACGGCGGACAGTCTATGGCTACACCTTC	CASSPRRTVYGYTF
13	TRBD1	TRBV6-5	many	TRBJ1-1	TGTGCCAGCAACGGACAGGGCGGCACTGAAGCTTTCTTT	CASNGQGGTEAFF
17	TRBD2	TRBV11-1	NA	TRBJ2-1	TGTGCCAGCAGCTTAGGTTCGGGGACTAACCCATACAATGAGCAGTTCTTC	CASSLGSGTNPYNEQFF
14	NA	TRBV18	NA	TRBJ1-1	TGTGCCAGCTCACCCCTGCCCCAAAACACTGAAGCTTTCTTT	CASSPLPQNTEAFF
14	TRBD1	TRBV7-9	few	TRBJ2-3	TGTGCCAGCGGTGGACAGGGGTCTACAGATACGCAGTATTTT	CASGGQGSTDTQYF
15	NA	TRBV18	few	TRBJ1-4	TGTGCCAGCTCACCAGGGGATGGGGCTAATGAAAAACTGTTTTTT	CASSPGDGANEKLFF
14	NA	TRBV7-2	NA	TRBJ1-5	TGTGCCAGCAGCCTAGCGCGGGGGAATCAGCCCCAGCATTTT	CASSLARGNQPQHF
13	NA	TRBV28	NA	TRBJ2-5	TGTGCCAGCGGGCGCTTTGGAGGAGAGACCCAGTACTTC	CASGRFGGETQYF
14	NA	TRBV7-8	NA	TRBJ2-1	TGTGCCAGCAGCTTAAGATTCACCTCCAATGAGCAGTTCTTC	CASSLRFTSNEQFF
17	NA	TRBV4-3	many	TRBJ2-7	TGCGCCAGCAGCCAAGGTGGGCGCGGGGCAGGGCCCCTCGAGCAGTACTTC	CASSQGGRGAGPLEQYF
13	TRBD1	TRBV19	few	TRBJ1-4	TGTGCCAGTACTAGGGACAGGGGCGAAAAACTGTTTTTT	CASTRDRGEKLFF
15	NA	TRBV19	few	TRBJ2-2	TGTGCCAGTAGTATAAACTGGCTGAACACCGGGGAGCTGTTTTTT	CASSINWLNTGELFF
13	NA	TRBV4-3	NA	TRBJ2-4	TGCGCCAGCAGCCAAGAGACAGGAAACATTCAGTACTTC	CASSQETGNIQYF
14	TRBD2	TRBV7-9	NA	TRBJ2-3	TGTGCCAGCAGCGAGCGGGGTCTCACAGATACGCAGTATTTT	CASSERGLTDTQYF
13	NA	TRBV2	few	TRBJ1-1	TGTGCCAGCAGACCGGGGAGGGACACTGAAGCTTTCTTT	CASRPGRDTEAFF
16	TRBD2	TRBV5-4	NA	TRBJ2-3	TGTGCCAGCAGCTTTATGGACCAGGGAGGGGCAGATACGCAGTATTTT	CASSFMDQGGADTQYF
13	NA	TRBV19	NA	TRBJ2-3	TGTGCCAGTAGAAGAGAGGGAACAGATACGCAGTATTTT	CASRREGTDTQYF
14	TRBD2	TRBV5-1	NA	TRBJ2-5	TGCGCCAGCAGCGCGACGGGAGGGGATGAGACCCAGTACTTC	CASSATGGDETQYF
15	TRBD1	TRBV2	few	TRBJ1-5	TGTGCCAGCAGCCCGGGACAGGGGGGTAATCAGCCCCAGCATTTT	CASSPGQGGNQPQHF
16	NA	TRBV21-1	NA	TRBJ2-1	TGTGCCAGCAGCCGACCTTGCGGGTTGGCCTACAATGAGCAGTTCTTC	CASSRPCGLAYNEQFF
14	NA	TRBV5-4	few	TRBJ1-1	TGTGCCAGCAGCTTGGATAGGGGAGGGACTGAAGCTTTCTTT	CASSLDRGGTEAFF
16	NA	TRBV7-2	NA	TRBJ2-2	TGTGCCAGCAGCCCCGGCGGACAGTCGAACACCGGGGAGCTGTTTTTT	CASSPGGQSNTGELFF
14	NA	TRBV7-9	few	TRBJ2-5	TGTGCCAGCAGCTTAAGGCCTACCCAAGAGACCCAGTACTTC	CASSLRPTQETQYF
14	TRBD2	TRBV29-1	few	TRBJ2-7	TGCAGCGTTGGGTCCCTAGCGGGGCTAGGTGAGCAGTACTTC	CSVGSLAGLGEQYF
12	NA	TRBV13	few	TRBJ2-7	TGTGCCAGCAGCTTAGCGTCCTACGAGCAGTACTTC	CASSLASYEQYF
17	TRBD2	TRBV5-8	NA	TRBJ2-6	TGTGCCAGCAGCTCGCTTAGCGGGAGAACTGGGGCCAACGTCCTGACTTTC	CASSSLSGRTGANVLTF
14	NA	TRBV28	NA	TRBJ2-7	TGTGCCAGCACCCATCGACGTATGAGAAACGAGCAGTACTTC	CASTHRRMRNEQYF
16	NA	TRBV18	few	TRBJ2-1	TGTGCCAGCTCACCACAATCCGCGAGCTCCTACAATGAGCAGTTCTTC	CASSPQSASSYNEQFF
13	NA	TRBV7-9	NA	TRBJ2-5	TGTGCCCGCCTCCGGTCCATGGGAGAGACCCAGTACTTC	CARLRSMGETQYF